The sequence of this T cell receptor beta chain was determined in a study of shared clonotypes between healthy human individuals. At the level of the study: Used for every donor were three CD4 naive, three CD4 memory, two CD8 naive and one CD8 memory plate.

Germline loops: CDR1 LGHNA, CDR2 YSLEER. The CDR3 sequence is 14 residues long. Germline trimming cut 0 bases from V and 7 bases from J; bases unmatched to any gene: 5. Sequencing used immunoSEQ multiplex PCR; TCRdb keeps in-frame clones, though not all of them. The data hold some 2,500,000 clones, with 85% to 95% observed a single time. This receptor was obtained from a man aged 18 to 29 in good health. Some clones in this sample may be carry-over from other donors' samples. This chain uses TRBV4-3 with TRBJ1-2; 7 positions match TRBD1. The source material was naive CD4+ T cells from PBMCs. The subset here: CD45RA+ positively selected. The CDR3 region is CASSQDSTGSGYTF. The CDR3 DNA is TGCGCCAGCAGCCAAGATTCGACAGGGAGTGGCTACACCTTC.